The 18 T cell receptor beta chains in this list originate from one sample, sequenced in a study of OX40 agonist ivuxolimab in advanced cancers. Assay: immunoSEQ multiplex PCR; the TCRdb copy retains only in-frame clones and omits some. The sample shows about 73,000 clones, roughly 90% of them seen only once. This material consisted of CD4+ or CD8+ T cells sorted from blood, taken in a trial of the OX40 agonist ivuxolimab. These receptors came from an adult with an advanced solid tumor such as melanoma, head and neck, liver or kidney cancer.

The CDR3 nucleotides read TGTGCCACCAGCAGAGATCGACAGGGGGGAAAGACCCAGTACTTC. This translates into CATSRDRQGGKTQYF. The chain recombines TRBV15 with TRBJ2-5; 9 nucleotides align to TRBD1. Trimming cost V 0 bases and J 6 bases; bases outside gene matches: 5. From germline, CDR1 is LNHNV and CDR2 YYDKDF (reference sequence). CDR3 length equals 15 residues. Complete variable domain (other parts from reference TRBV15 and TRBJ2-5): DAMVIQNPRYQVTQFGKPVTLSCSQTLNHNVMYWYQQKSSQAPKLLFHYYDKDFNNEADTPDNFQSRRPNTSFCFLDIRSPGLGDTAMYLCATSRDRQGGKTQYFGPGTRLLVL.

This rearrangement joins TRBV7-2 to TRBJ1-2; 7 nucleotides line up with TRBD1. The germline gives CDR1 SGHTA, CDR2 FQGNSA. J was trimmed by 5 bases and V by 5 bases; bases with no gene match: 11. This CDR3 is built from 15 residues. CDR3 loop: CASSPRQGSGYGYTF. The DNA of the CDR3 is TGTGCCAGCAGCCCGAGACAGGGAAGTGGGTATGGCTACACCTTC.

V gene TRBV7-2 combines with J gene TRBJ1-1, with unresolved D. Deletions cut 10 bases from V and 0 bases from J, with 9 bases between. CDR3 size: 12 residues. From germline, CDR1 is SGHTA and CDR2 FQGNSA. The CDR3 coding sequence is TGTGCCACCGGCCTTATGAACACTGAAGCTTTCTTT. Translation: CATGLMNTEAFF.

This chain joins TRBV28 and TRBJ1-5; perhaps TRBD1 as D (5 bases). This CDR3 has 16 amino acids. Trimming pared 6 bases from V and 3 bases from J, leaving 18 bases between. Germline CDR1 MDHEN, CDR2 SYDVKM. Here the CDR3 reads CASRPLGGVNNQPQHF. The CDR3 region has the DNA TGTGCCAGCAGACCCTTGGGGGGGGTGAACAATCAGCCCCAGCATTTT.

This chain connects TRBV4-3 to TRBJ2-7; TRBD2 matches 10 bases. The V gene's germline CDR1 is LGHNA and CDR2 YSLEER. This CDR3 contains 14 residues. The junction had 7 bases not matched to a gene; V was cut back by 5 bases and J by 6 bases. The CDR3 protein is CASSKREGSPEQYF. The CDR3, as DNA: TGCGCCAGCAGCAAGCGGGAGGGGTCCCCCGAGCAGTACTTC.

This chain links TRBV11-1 with TRBJ2-5; 11 nucleotides agree with TRBD1. CDR3 size: 15 residues. Germline CDR1 SGHAT, CDR2 FQDESV (reference sequence). V shed 3 bases and J 4 bases; nucleotides not matched to a gene: 4. CDR3 sequence: CASSFRTGGRETQYF. CDR3 bases: TGTGCCAGCAGCTTCCGGACAGGGGGCCGAGAGACCCAGTACTTC.

The rearrangement links TRBV9 to TRBJ2-3; the D call may be TRBD1 or TRBD2 (5 bases each). This CDR3 region has 16 residues. V lost 3 bases to trimming and J lost 1 base, with 15 bases between them. Germline CDR1 reads SGDLS; CDR2 reads YYNGEE. CDR3 in amino acids: CASSGGSAGGTDTQYF. The CDR3 DNA reads TGTGCCAGCAGCGGGGGGAGCGCCGGTGGCACAGATACGCAGTATTTT.

This clone was counted between two and nine times. This chain connects TRBV10-3 to TRBJ2-5; no clear D gene. The CDR3 is 15 amino acids. Per the germline V gene, CDR1 is ENHRY and CDR2 is SYGVKD. V gave up 3 bases and J gave up 5 bases, with 16 bases separating them. The CDR3 sequence: CAISDSFRQRETQYF. CDR3 DNA: TGTGCCATCAGTGACTCCTTTCGTCAGAGGGAGACCCAGTACTTC.

The rearrangement uses TRBV29-1 and TRBJ2-7, with 9 bases aligning to TRBD1. Germline values: CDR1 SQVTM, CDR2 ANQGSEA. V shed 7 bases, J shed 3 bases, and the junction held 4 bases outside the gene matches. The CDR3 length is 12 residues. This CDR3 reads CSGTGQGYEQYF. The CDR3 bases are TGCAGCGGGACGGGACAGGGCTACGAGCAGTACTTC.

The CDR3 spells CASSQGQGGTEAFF. CDR3 sequence (DNA): TGCGCCAGCAGCCAGGGACAGGGAGGCACTGAAGCTTTCTTT. The chain employs TRBV5-1 and TRBJ1-1, with 9 bases lining up with TRBD1. The length of the CDR3 is 14 residues. V shed 4 bases, J shed 4 bases, and the junction held 5 bases outside the gene matches. The germline V gene encodes CDR1 SGHRS and CDR2 YFSETQ.

This clone was seen only once. V usage is TRBV28 and J usage is TRBJ2-3; no clear D. The germline gives CDR1 MDHEN, CDR2 SYDVKM. V lost 4 bases to trimming and J lost 3 bases, with 2 bases between them. The CDR3 runs to 11 residues. The CDR3 bases are TGTGCCAGCAGTTCTACAGATACGCAGTATTTT. It translates to CASSSTDTQYF.

The genes are TRBV5-1 and TRBJ2-1; D is ambiguous. The length of the CDR3 is 15 residues. Germline CDR1 SGHRS, CDR2 YFSETQ. V lost 0 bases and J 0 bases, leaving 7 bases between the germline ends. The DNA of the CDR3 is TGCGCCAGCAGCTTGGACGACAACTCCTACAATGAGCAGTTCTTC. It is translated as CASSLDDNSYNEQFF.

This clone was found once. This chain links TRBV2 with TRBJ2-5, with 12 bases that match TRBD1. CDR3 length: 14 residues. The junction had 3 bases not matched to a gene; V was cut back by 6 bases and J by 4 bases. CDR1 SNHLY and CDR2 FYNNEI come from the germline V gene. CDR3 sequence reads: CASRRDRGRETQYF. In DNA, the CDR3 is TGTGCCAGCAGGAGGGACAGGGGGCGAGAGACCCAGTACTTC. Looking up the rest from reference TRBV2 and TRBJ2-5 gives the full variable domain: EPEVTQTPSHQVTQMGQEVILRCVPISNHLYFYWYRQILGQKVEFLVSFYNNEISEKSEIFDDQFSVERPDGSNFTLKIRSTKLEDSAMYFCASRRDRGRETQYFGPGTRLLVL.

The V and J genes are TRBV28 and TRBJ2-7; D is undetermined. CDR3 length: 12 amino acids. V was cut by 3 bases and J by 5 bases, with 8 bases left in between. Germline-derived CDR1 and CDR2 are MDHEN and SYDVKM. The CDR3 reads CASSFSWNEQYF. CDR3 nucleotide sequence: TGTGCCAGCAGTTTTTCATGGAACGAGCAGTACTTC.

The V call is TRBV7-2, the J call TRBJ2-7; no clear D. V was clipped by 1 base and J by 3 bases, with 7 bases between them. In germline, CDR1 is SGHTA, CDR2 FQGNSA. This CDR3 contains 13 residues. The CDR3 sequence is CASSLDGYYEQYF. Written as DNA, the CDR3 is TGTGCCAGCAGCTTAGACGGCTACTACGAGCAGTACTTC. Using reference TRBV7-2 and TRBJ2-7 for the parts outside the CDR3, the full variable domain is GAGVSQSPSNKVTEKGKDVELRCDPISGHTALYWYRQSLGQGLEFLIYFQGNSAPDKSGLPSDRFSAERTGGSVSTLTIQRTQQEDSAVYLCASSLDGYYEQYFGPGTRLTVT.

This chain joins TRBV10-3 and TRBJ2-1; D possibly uses TRBD1 or TRBD2 (5 bases each). The V end was cut by 11 bases, the J end by 0 bases, with 14 bases between. The CDR3 contains 14 residues. Germline V gives CDR1 ENHRY, CDR2 SYGVKD. The CDR3 nucleotides are TGTGCCTCGATGACTGGGGGCTCCTACAATGAGCAGTTCTTC. It encodes CASMTGGSYNEQFF.

This chain joins TRBV6-5 and TRBJ2-7; D gene ambiguous. Germline loops: CDR1 MNHEY, CDR2 SVGAGI. Trimming shortened V by 4 bases and J by 0 bases, and 13 bases separated the two germline ends. There are 15 residues in the CDR3. The CDR3 sequence: CASSSRATSSYEQYF. Written as DNA, the CDR3 is TGTGCCAGCAGTTCCCGGGCCACAAGCTCCTACGAGCAGTACTTC.

J is TRBJ2-5 and V is TRBV5-1; no clear D gene. Germline-derived CDR1 and CDR2 are SGHRS and YFSETQ. Between the trimmed V and J ends, which lost 0 bases and 3 bases, there was a span of 6 bases. This CDR3 comprises 13 residues. Written as DNA, the CDR3 is TGCGCCAGCAGCTTGGGTAGGGAAGAGACCCAGTACTTC. Protein sequence: CASSLGREETQYF.